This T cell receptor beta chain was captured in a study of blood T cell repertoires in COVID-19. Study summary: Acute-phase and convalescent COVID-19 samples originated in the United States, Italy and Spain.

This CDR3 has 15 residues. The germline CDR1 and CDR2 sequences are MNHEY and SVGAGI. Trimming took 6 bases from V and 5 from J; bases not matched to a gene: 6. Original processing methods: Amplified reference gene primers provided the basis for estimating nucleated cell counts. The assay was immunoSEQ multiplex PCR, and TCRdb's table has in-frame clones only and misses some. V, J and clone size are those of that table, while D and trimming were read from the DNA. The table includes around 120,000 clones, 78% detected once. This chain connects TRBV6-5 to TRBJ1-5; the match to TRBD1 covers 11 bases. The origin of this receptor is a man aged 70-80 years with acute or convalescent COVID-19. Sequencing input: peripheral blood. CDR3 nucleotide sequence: TGTGCCAGCAGGAAAGGACAGGGGGCTTATCAGCCCCAGCATTTT. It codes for CASRKGQGAYQPQHF.